This record covers a single T cell receptor beta chain. It has no known antigen specificity. Base qualities are missing; no much larger clone stands one base away. The immunoSEQ Assay, a bias-controlled multiplex PCR, was used to amplify TCRbeta CDR3 regions from genomic DNA. Turning to the authors' computational methods: The number of nucleated cells in each sample was estimated from the amplification of reference gene primers within the assay. Sequence reads were collapsed and filtered to measure the absolute abundance of every unique TCRbeta CDR3 rearrangement. For each sample, productive Simpson clonality was calculated as the square root of Simpson's diversity index across productive rearrangements. TCRdb obtained this table from immuneACCESS and retained in-frame rearrangements with V and J assigned. These tables miss some clones; where compared with another copy, unresolved V genes account for less than half of the shortfall, and the remainder is unexplained. That table gives V, J and clone size, and the DNA gave D and trimming. Counted in this sample were 150,000 to 200,000 clones; 80% to 85% of them appeared once. Roughly 3.2% of the sample goes to the ten largest clones.

Enrolling through a virtual design, the prospective study's participants ranged in age from roughly 18 to 89 years and lived across around 25 United States geographic areas. In the prospective study, participants were assigned to cohorts based on the clinical history participants reported in a screening survey and a study questionnaire. Exposed participants had been in contact, within 2 weeks of entering the study, with a person who had a PCR-confirmed or clinician-diagnosed case of COVID-19. Mobile phlebotomists in the prospective study collected whole blood, serum and a nasopharyngeal or oropharyngeal swab from every participant. Participants in the prospective study had the option to provide additional blood draws and questionnaires over a roughly two-month period. Before DNA extraction, blood samples from the prospective study were shipped at room temperature or frozen. This entry belongs to a study of blood T cell repertoires in COVID-19 (dated by TCRdb to about 2020). Notes on the research overall: Samples from collaborators originated in the United States, Italy and Spain and spanned both the acute and convalescent phases of COVID-19. The material from the prospective study consisted of cDNA or gDNA derived from T cells, B-cell-depleted T cells, or PBMCs. Deeply sampled blood TCRbeta repertoires from subjects exposed to, actively infected with, or recovered from COVID-19 were included in the dataset. The repertoires were made available in a free public database intended to serve as a resource for research on the immune response to SARS-CoV-2. Samples were obtained from the ongoing ImmuneRACE study (first 160 participants) and from over a thousand subjects provided by 6 global collaborators. Nearly every sample came with metadata listing a de-identified subject ID, COVID-19 status, age in years and sex. Where available, HLA class I and class II types were taken from metadata supplied by the sample provider and were not determined by assay-based typing. Overall study results and their limits: How much clinical and demographic metadata was included differed by source and by participant, and the metadata was provided uncurated.

CDR1 is given as DFQATT and CDR2 as SNEGSKA, both from the germline V gene (reference sequence). The germline ends are 7 bases apart after V is trimmed by 7 bases and J by 1 base. Including the terminal cysteine and phenylalanine, the CDR3 comprises 11 residues. CDR3 DNA only is kept here, 33 bases in frame from base 1. This clonotype was sampled from a woman aged 25 to 39 who had been exposed to COVID-19. Sequenced: PBMCs or T cells enriched from blood (not recorded which). Recombination joined TRBV20-1 with TRBJ2-5; the best D guess is TRBD1, with 6 bases matching. CDR3 protein: CSDRAQETQYF. The DNA reads as follows: TGCAGTGACAGGGCCCAAGAGACCCAGTACTTC.